These T cell receptor beta chains were read from a single sample in a study of T cells and Merkel cell carcinoma outcomes. The protocol was immunoSEQ multiplex PCR, while the TCRdb copy is restricted to in-frame clones and leaves out a portion. The repertoire holds 15,000 to 19,000 clones, 87% seen once, with under 8% in the top ten. Input material: tumor tissue from Merkel cell carcinoma. The receptors come from a human donor with Merkel cell carcinoma. Both conserved end residues are part of each CDR3. A D gene is named only where the DNA matches it firmly. Rows may omit the clone size; those that give it use once, few, many or a size class.

clone_size: NA
j_call: TRBJ2-3
d_call: TRBD2
v_call: TRBV9
cdr3_nt: TGTGCCAGCAGCCTCGGGGGCGGGGGGGCTCTTAGGACCACAGATACGCAGTATTTT
cdr3_aa: CASSLGGGGALRTTDTQYF

clone_size: NA
j_call: TRBJ1-3
d_call: NA
v_call: TRBV11-1
cdr3_nt: TGTGCCAGCAGCCCCCAGGTACCGGGAAACACCATATATTTT
cdr3_aa: CASSPQVPGNTIYF

clone_size: NA
j_call: TRBJ2-1
d_call: NA
v_call: TRBV10-2
cdr3_nt: TGCGCCGCTGGGACGGATCGAGGGCAGTTCTTC
cdr3_aa: CAAGTDRGQFF

clone_size: few
j_call: TRBJ2-7
d_call: NA
v_call: TRBV6-4
cdr3_nt: TGTGCCAGCAGTGCGGGGCCGACGAGGGACGAGCAGTACTTC
cdr3_aa: CASSAGPTRDEQYF

clone_size: NA
j_call: TRBJ2-5
d_call: NA
v_call: TRBV5-1
cdr3_nt: TGCGTCAGCAGCTCTCTTGACAGGACCGAAGAGACCCAGTACTTC
cdr3_aa: CVSSSLDRTEETQYF

clone_size: NA
j_call: TRBJ2-3
d_call: TRBD2
v_call: TRBV19
cdr3_nt: TGTGCCAGTAGTACCAGAGCGGGAGAGAGGGCAGATACGCAGTATTTT
cdr3_aa: CASSTRAGERADTQYF

clone_size: NA
j_call: TRBJ1-3
d_call: NA
v_call: TRBV5-6
cdr3_nt: TGTGCCAGCAGCTACACCCCAGGGACGGGAAACACCATATATTTT
cdr3_aa: CASSYTPGTGNTIYF

clone_size: NA
j_call: TRBJ2-2
d_call: NA
v_call: TRBV7-8
cdr3_nt: TGTGCCACCACCCTCTGGGGACGGAACACCGGGGAGCTGTTTTTT
cdr3_aa: CATTLWGRNTGELFF

clone_size: NA
j_call: TRBJ1-1
d_call: NA
v_call: TRBV29-1
cdr3_nt: TGCAGCGTTGCCGGAGGAAGCACTGAAGCTTTCTTT
cdr3_aa: CSVAGGSTEAFF

clone_size: once
j_call: TRBJ2-1
d_call: NA
v_call: TRBV7-6
cdr3_nt: TGTGCCAGCAGCTTATCAGGACGCCTTAACAATGAGCAGTTCTTC
cdr3_aa: CASSLSGRLNNEQFF

clone_size: once
j_call: TRBJ2-2
d_call: NA
v_call: TRBV2
cdr3_nt: TGTGCCACCCAACCGGGACAACCCACCGGGGAGCTGTTTTTT
cdr3_aa: CATQPGQPTGELFF

clone_size: NA
j_call: TRBJ2-2
d_call: TRBD2
v_call: TRBV27
cdr3_nt: TGTGCCAATTTAGCGGGCACGAACACCGGGGAGCTGTTTTTT
cdr3_aa: CANLAGTNTGELFF

clone_size: NA
j_call: TRBJ2-1
d_call: NA
v_call: TRBV28
cdr3_nt: TGTGCCAGCAGTTTTCGAGGGTACAATGAGCAGTTCTTC
cdr3_aa: CASSFRGYNEQFF

clone_size: NA
j_call: TRBJ1-5
d_call: TRBD1
v_call: TRBV6-4
cdr3_nt: TGTGCCAGCAGCGCACAGGGGGGTCAGCCCCAGCATTTT
cdr3_aa: CASSAQGGQPQHF

clone_size: NA
j_call: TRBJ2-5
d_call: NA
v_call: TRBV19
cdr3_nt: TGTGCCAGTAGAAAACTTAACCAAGAGACCCAGTACTTC
cdr3_aa: CASRKLNQETQYF

clone_size: NA
j_call: TRBJ1-1
d_call: NA
v_call: TRBV5-1
cdr3_nt: TGCGCCAGCAGCCGTGGGGGGGGCGGGGGCACTGAAGCTTTCTTT
cdr3_aa: CASSRGGGGGTEAFF

clone_size: NA
j_call: TRBJ1-2
d_call: NA
v_call: TRBV6-5
cdr3_nt: TGTGCCAGCAGTTACTCGGGCCAAACCGGTGGCTACACCTTC
cdr3_aa: CASSYSGQTGGYTF

clone_size: NA
j_call: TRBJ2-2
d_call: NA
v_call: TRBV7-8
cdr3_nt: TGTGCCAGCAGCTTACTGACGGTAAACACCGGGGAGCTGTTTTTT
cdr3_aa: CASSLLTVNTGELFF

clone_size: NA
j_call: TRBJ2-3
d_call: TRBD1
v_call: TRBV9
cdr3_nt: TGTGCCAGCAGCGTAGGGACAGGGGGTAGGACAGATACGCAGTATTTT
cdr3_aa: CASSVGTGGRTDTQYF

clone_size: NA
j_call: TRBJ2-7
d_call: NA
v_call: TRBV9
cdr3_nt: TGTGCCAGCAGCCCCCCCTCCAGCCAGAACTACGAGCAGTACTTC
cdr3_aa: CASSPPSSQNYEQYF

clone_size: NA
j_call: TRBJ2-2
d_call: TRBD1
v_call: TRBV6-1
cdr3_nt: TGTGCCAGCAGTGGGGACAGGAACACCGGGGAGCTGTTTTTT
cdr3_aa: CASSGDRNTGELFF

clone_size: NA
j_call: TRBJ2-3
d_call: NA
v_call: TRBV5-5
cdr3_nt: TGTGCCAGCCAAAAGGGGTGGAACACAGATACGCAGTATTTT
cdr3_aa: CASQKGWNTDTQYF

clone_size: NA
j_call: TRBJ1-2
d_call: TRBD1
v_call: TRBV6-5
cdr3_nt: TGTGCCAGCACCCAGGGACAGGGGGCTTATGGCTACACCTTC
cdr3_aa: CASTQGQGAYGYTF

clone_size: NA
j_call: TRBJ1-6
d_call: TRBD1
v_call: TRBV27
cdr3_nt: TGTGCCAGCAGTTTGTTCGGAGACAGGGAGTCTTCACCCCTCCACTTT
cdr3_aa: CASSLFGDRESSPLHF

clone_size: NA
j_call: TRBJ1-1
d_call: TRBD1
v_call: TRBV23-1
cdr3_nt: TGCGCCAGCAGTCAAGTGGGACAGGGGAACACTGAAGCTTTCTTT
cdr3_aa: CASSQVGQGNTEAFF

clone_size: NA
j_call: TRBJ2-1
d_call: TRBD2
v_call: TRBV4-2
cdr3_nt: TGTGCCAGCAGCCAGTATAGCGGGCGGGCCTACAATGAGCAGTTCTTC
cdr3_aa: CASSQYSGRAYNEQFF

clone_size: NA
j_call: TRBJ2-3
d_call: NA
v_call: TRBV12-5
cdr3_nt: TGTGCTAGTGGTTTGGTACGGGGTGATACGCAGTATTTT
cdr3_aa: CASGLVRGDTQYF

clone_size: once
j_call: TRBJ2-1
d_call: NA
v_call: TRBV4-1
cdr3_nt: TGCGCCAGCAGCCCGGGCGGAAGCTCCTACAATGAGCAGTTCTTC
cdr3_aa: CASSPGGSSYNEQFF

clone_size: NA
j_call: TRBJ2-3
d_call: NA
v_call: TRBV5-1
cdr3_nt: TGCGCCAGCAGCTTTTACGGCACAGATACGCAGTATTTT
cdr3_aa: CASSFYGTDTQYF

clone_size: NA
j_call: TRBJ1-1
d_call: NA
v_call: TRBV28
cdr3_nt: TGTGCCAGCGGGACGGGGGTATGGTCGGGTGAAGCTTTCTTT
cdr3_aa: CASGTGVWSGEAFF

clone_size: NA
j_call: TRBJ2-1
d_call: TRBD2
v_call: TRBV6-4
cdr3_nt: TGTGCTAGCAGTGACACCCCGGGGGGTACTGCGGCGGGAAAAAGGAATGAGCAGTTCTTC
cdr3_aa: CASSDTPGGTAAGKRNEQFF

clone_size: NA
j_call: TRBJ2-7
d_call: NA
v_call: TRBV19
cdr3_nt: TGTGCCAGTAGTATAGCACCCCAATCCGTCCTGGTACCCTACGAGCAGTACTTC
cdr3_aa: CASSIAPQSVLVPYEQYF